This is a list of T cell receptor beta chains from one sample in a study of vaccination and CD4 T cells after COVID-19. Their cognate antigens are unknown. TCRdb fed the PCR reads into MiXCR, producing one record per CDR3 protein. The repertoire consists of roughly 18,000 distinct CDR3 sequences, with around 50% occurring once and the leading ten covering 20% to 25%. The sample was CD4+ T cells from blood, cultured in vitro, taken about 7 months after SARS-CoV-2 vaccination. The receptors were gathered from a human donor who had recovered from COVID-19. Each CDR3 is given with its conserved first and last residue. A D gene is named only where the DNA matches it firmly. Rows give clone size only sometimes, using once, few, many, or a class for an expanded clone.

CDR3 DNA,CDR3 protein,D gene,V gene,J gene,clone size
TGTGCCAGCAGCTTAGCTTCACGGGGGAGAGAGACCCAGTACTTC,CASSLASRGRETQYF,-,TRBV7-9,TRBJ2-5,-
TGTGCCAGCTCACCAGGGCCAGATACGCAGTATTTT,CASSPGPDTQYF,-,TRBV18,TRBJ2-3,-
TGTGCCAGCAGTTTATCCAGGCTCCTCACCGAGCGGTACTTC,CASSLSRLLTERYF,-,TRBV27,TRBJ2-7,few
TGTGCCAGCAGCTTAGCGTACCACCTCAACCAAGAGACCCAGTACTTC,CASSLAYHLNQETQYF,-,TRBV7-9,TRBJ2-5,few
TGTGCCAGTAGTAAGGTCAGGGATGCTTCACCCCTCCACTTT,CASSKVRDASPLHF,-,TRBV19,TRBJ1-6,few
TGTGCCAGCAGCTTGAGGGTTCTCTCTGGGGCCAACGTCCTGACTTTC,CASSLRVLSGANVLTF,-,TRBV7-2,TRBJ2-6,few
TGCAGTGCTAGTAATAGCATCAATCAGCCCCAGCATTTT,CSASNSINQPQHF,-,TRBV20-1,TRBJ1-5,few
TGCGCCAGCAGCCAAGGTCCGCGGGCTGGGGAGACCCAGTACTTC,CASSQGPRAGETQYF,-,TRBV4-3,TRBJ2-5,-
TGTGCCAGCAGCTTAGGCCCCACTGCCTACGAGCAGTACTTC,CASSLGPTAYEQYF,-,TRBV11-3,TRBJ2-7,few
TGTGCCAGCAGCCAGGCAACAGATACGCAGTATTTT,CASSQATDTQYF,-,TRBV7-2,TRBJ2-3,-
TGCAGTGCTAGTACTAGCTTCATTGACAATGAGCAGTTCTTC,CSASTSFIDNEQFF,-,TRBV20-1,TRBJ2-1,-
TGTGCCAGCCGGCAGAATACGCAGTATTTT,CASRQNTQYF,-,TRBV2,TRBJ2-3,-
-,CSARAGTATYEQYFGPGNQPQHF,-,TRBV20-1,TRBJ1-5,few
TGTGCCAACTTGCCCTTCGGGACAAGCACAGATACGCAGTATTTT,CANLPFGTSTDTQYF,-,TRBV7-9,TRBJ2-3,-
TGTGCCAGCAGGCCTCTAGCGGGATCGGGTTATACGCAGTATTTT,CASRPLAGSGYTQYF,TRBD2,TRBV6-1,TRBJ2-3,-
TGCAGTGCTAGTGGCAGACAGGCCCTAGGGTCCTACGAGCAGTACTTC,CSASGRQALGSYEQYF,-,TRBV20-1,TRBJ2-7,-
TGTGCCAGCAGCCCAAGACTGGCGGCCGGGGGGCCTTTAGAGACCCAGTACTTC,CASSPRLAAGGPLETQYF,-,TRBV4-1,TRBJ2-5,-